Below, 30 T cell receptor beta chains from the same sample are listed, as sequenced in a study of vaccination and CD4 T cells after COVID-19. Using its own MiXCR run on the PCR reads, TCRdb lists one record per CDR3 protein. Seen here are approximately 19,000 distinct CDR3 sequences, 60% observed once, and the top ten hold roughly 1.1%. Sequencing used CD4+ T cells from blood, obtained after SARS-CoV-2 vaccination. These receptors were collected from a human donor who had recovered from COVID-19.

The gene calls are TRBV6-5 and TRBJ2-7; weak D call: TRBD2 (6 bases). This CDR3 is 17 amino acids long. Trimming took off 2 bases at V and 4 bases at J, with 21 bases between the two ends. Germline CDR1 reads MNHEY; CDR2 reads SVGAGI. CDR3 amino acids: CASSYRGAAAILYEQYF. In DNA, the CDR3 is TGTGCCAGCAGTTACCGCGGGGCGGCGGCCATCCTTTACGAGCAGTACTTC.

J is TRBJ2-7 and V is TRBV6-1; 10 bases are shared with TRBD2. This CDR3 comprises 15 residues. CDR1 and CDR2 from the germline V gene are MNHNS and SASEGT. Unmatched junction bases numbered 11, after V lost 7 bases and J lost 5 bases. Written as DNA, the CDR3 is TGTGCCAGCAAACAGGCTCTAGCGGGAGTCAACGAGCAGTACTTC. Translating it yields CASKQALAGVNEQYF.

CDR3 sequence reads: CASSLAGAFYEQYF. For the CDR3, the DNA is TGCGCCAGCAGTCTGGCCGGGGCCTTCTACGAGCAGTACTTC. The rearrangement joins TRBV5-1 to TRBJ2-7; D possibly matches TRBD1 or TRBD2 (5 bases each). V was clipped by 5 bases and J by 3 bases, with 15 bases between them. The CDR3 is 14 amino acids. The germline V gene has CDR1 SGHRS and CDR2 YFSETQ.

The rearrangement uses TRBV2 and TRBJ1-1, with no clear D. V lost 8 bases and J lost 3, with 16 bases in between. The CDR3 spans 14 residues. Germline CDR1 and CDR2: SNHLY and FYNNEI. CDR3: CASEGSWRDTEAFF. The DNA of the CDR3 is TGTGCCAGCGAGGGATCCTGGAGAGACACTGAAGCTTTCTTT. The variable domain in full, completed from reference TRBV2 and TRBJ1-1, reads EPEVTQTPSHQVTQMGQEVILRCVPISNHLYFYWYRQILGQKVEFLVSFYNNEISEKSEIFDDQFSVERPDGSNFTLKIRSTKLEDSAMYFCASEGSWRDTEAFFGQGTRLTVV.

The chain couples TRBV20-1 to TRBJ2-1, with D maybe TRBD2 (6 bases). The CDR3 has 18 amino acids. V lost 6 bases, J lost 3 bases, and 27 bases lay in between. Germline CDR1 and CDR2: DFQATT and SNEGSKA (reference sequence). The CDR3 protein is CSAYVAGPPADFYNEQFF. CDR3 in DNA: TGCAGTGCGTATGTTGCGGGACCCCCGGCAGACTTCTACAATGAGCAGTTCTTC.

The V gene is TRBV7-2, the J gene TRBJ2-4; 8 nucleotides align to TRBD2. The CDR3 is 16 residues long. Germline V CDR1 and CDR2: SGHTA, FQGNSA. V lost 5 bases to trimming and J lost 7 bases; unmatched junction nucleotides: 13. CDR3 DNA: TGTGCCAGCAGCAACCGTGCGGGAGGTAAAAGTAACATTCAGTACTTC. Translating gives CASSNRAGGKSNIQYF.

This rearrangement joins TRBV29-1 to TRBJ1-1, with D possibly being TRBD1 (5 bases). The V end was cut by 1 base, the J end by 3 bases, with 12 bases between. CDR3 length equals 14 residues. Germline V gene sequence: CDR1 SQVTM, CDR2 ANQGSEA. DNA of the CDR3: TGCAGCGTTGAAGTCCAGGGAATGGACACTGAAGCTTTCTTT. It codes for CSVEVQGMDTEAFF.

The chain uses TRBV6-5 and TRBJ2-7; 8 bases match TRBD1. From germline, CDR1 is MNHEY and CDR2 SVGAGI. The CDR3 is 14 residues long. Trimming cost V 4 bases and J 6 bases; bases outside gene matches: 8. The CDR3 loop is CASSSDREIPEQYF. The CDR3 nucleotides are TGTGCCAGCAGTTCGGACAGGGAGATTCCCGAGCAGTACTTC.

The CDR3 nucleotides are TGTGCCAGCAGCAAAGTCGCGGGGCCCTTAGCTAACTATGGCTACACCTTC. Translated: CASSKVAGPLANYGYTF. The chain has TRBV21-1 and TRBJ1-2. TRBV21-1 is shown as a pseudogene. This CDR3 spans 17 amino acids.

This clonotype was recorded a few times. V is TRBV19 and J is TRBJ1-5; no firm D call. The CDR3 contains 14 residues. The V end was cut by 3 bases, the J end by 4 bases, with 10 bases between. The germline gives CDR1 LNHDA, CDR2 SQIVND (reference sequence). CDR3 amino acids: CASSIFSENQPQHF. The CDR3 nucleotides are TGTGCCAGTAGTATTTTCTCGGAAAATCAGCCCCAGCATTTT.

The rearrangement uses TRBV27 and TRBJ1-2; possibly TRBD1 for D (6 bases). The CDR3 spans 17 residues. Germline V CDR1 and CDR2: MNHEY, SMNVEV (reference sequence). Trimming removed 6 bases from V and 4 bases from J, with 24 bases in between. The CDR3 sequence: CASRSSRLTGSSYGYTF. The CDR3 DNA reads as TGTGCCAGCAGATCCTCACGATTAACAGGGTCTTCCTATGGCTACACCTTC.

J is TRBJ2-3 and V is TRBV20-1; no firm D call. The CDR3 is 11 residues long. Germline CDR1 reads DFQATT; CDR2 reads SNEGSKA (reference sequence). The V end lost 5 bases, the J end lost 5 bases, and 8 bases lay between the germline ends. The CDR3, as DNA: TGCAGTGCTGAACACCAAGATACGCAGTATTTT. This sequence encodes CSAEHQDTQYF.

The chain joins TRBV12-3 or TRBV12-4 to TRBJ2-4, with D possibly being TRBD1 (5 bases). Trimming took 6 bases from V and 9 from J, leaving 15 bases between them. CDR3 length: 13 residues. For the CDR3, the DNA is TGTGCCAGCAGCACAGGATCGGTGGCCATTCAGTACTTC. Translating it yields CASSTGSVAIQYF.

CDR3 coding DNA: TGTGCCAGTAGGAGAGGTTCTGGCGGGGCTGGGGCCAACGTCCTGACTTTC. Its translation: CASRRGSGGAGANVLTF. The V and J genes are TRBV19 and TRBJ2-6; weak D call: TRBD2 (6 bases). CDR1 LNHDA and CDR2 SQIVND come from the germline V gene (reference sequence). The CDR3 is made up of 17 amino acids. Trimming pared 6 bases from V and 2 bases from J, leaving 17 bases between.

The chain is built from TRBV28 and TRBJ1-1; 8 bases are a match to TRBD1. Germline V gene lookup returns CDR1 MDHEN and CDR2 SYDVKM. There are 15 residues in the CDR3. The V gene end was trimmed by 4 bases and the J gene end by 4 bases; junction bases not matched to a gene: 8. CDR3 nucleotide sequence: TGTGCCAGCAGTTCCCCAAAGACAGGGGCCACTGAAGCTTTCTTT. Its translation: CASSSPKTGATEAFF.

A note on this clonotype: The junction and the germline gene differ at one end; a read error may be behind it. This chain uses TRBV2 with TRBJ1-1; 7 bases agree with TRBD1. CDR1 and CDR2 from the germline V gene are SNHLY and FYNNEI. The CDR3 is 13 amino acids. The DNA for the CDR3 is TGTGCCAGCAGCTCCCCGGGCGGGCAGGGGGTGATCTTT. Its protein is CASSSPGGQGVIF.

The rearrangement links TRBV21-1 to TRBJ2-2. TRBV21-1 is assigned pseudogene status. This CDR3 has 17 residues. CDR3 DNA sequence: TGTGCCAGCAGCGCTCGACTCGGGTCCAGAAAACCCGGGGAGCTGTTTTTT. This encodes CASSARLGSRKPGELFF.

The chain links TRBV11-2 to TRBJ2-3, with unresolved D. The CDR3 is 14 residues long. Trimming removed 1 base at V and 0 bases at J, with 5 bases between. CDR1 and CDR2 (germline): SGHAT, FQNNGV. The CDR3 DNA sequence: TGTGCCAGCAGCTTAGGCGGTAGCACAGATACGCAGTATTTT. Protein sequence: CASSLGGSTDTQYF.

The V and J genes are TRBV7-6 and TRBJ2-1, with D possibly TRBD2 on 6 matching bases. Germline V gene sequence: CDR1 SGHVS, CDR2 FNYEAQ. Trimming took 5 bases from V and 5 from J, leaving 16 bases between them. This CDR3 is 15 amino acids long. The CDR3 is CASSPLAETNNEQFF. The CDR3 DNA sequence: TGTGCCAGCAGCCCATTAGCGGAAACCAACAATGAGCAGTTCTTC.

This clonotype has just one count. The CDR3 bases are TGTGCCAGTAGGGCAGGGGCCACAGATACGCAGTATTTT. As protein: CASRAGATDTQYF. The V gene is TRBV19, the J gene TRBJ2-3; D might be TRBD1 (6 bases). V lost 6 bases and J 2 bases, leaving 9 bases between the germline ends. Per germline, CDR1 LNHDA and CDR2 SQIVND (reference sequence). There are 13 residues in the CDR3. The whole variable domain, remainder taken from reference TRBV19 and TRBJ2-3, is DGGITQSPKYLFRKEGQNVTLSCEQNLNHDAMYWYRQDPGQGLRLIYYSQIVNDFQKGDIAEGYSVSREKKESFPLTVTSAQKNPTAFYLCASRAGATDTQYFGPGTRLTVL.

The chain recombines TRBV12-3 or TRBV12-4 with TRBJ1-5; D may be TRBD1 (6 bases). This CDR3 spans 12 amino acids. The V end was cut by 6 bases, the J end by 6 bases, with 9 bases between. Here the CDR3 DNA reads TGTGCCAGCAGGTTCAGGGGTCAGCCCCAGCATTTT. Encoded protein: CASRFRGQPQHF.

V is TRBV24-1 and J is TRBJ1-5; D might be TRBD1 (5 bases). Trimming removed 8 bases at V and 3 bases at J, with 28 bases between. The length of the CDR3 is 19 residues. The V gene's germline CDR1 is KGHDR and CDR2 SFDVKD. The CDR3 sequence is CATITSGTEDTPFNQPQHF. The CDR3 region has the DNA TGTGCCACCATTACTTCCGGGACGGAAGATACTCCGTTCAATCAGCCCCAGCATTTT.

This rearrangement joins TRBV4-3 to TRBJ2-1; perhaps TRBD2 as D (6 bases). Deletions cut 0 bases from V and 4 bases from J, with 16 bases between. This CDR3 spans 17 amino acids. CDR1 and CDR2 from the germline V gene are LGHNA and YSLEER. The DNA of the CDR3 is TGCGCCAGCAGCCAAGATATTAGGGGCGGGAATTACAATGAGCAGTTCTTC. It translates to CASSQDIRGGNYNEQFF.

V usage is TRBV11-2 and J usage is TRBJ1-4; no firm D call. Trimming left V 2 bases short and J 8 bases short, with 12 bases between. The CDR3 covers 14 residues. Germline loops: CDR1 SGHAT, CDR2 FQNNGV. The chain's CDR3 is CASSLSPTEEKLFF. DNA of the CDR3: TGTGCCAGCAGCTTATCACCGACTGAAGAAAAACTGTTTTTT.

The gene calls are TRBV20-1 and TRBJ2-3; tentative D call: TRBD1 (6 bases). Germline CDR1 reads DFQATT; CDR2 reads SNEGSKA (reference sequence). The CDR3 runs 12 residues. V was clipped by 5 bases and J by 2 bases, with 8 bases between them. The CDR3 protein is CSAPGDTDTQYF. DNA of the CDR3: TGCAGTGCTCCAGGGGACACAGATACGCAGTATTTT.

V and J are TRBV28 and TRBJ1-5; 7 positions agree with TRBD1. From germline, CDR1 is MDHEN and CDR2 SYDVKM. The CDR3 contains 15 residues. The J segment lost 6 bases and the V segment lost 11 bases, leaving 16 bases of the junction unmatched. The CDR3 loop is CASYGYRGVGQPQHF. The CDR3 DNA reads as TGTGCCTCCTACGGATACAGGGGCGTAGGTCAGCCCCAGCATTTT.

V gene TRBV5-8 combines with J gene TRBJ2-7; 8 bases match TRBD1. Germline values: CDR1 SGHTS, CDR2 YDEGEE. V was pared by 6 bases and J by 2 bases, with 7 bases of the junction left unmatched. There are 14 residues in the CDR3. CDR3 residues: CASTAEQGAYEQYF. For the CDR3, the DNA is TGTGCCAGCACCGCCGAACAGGGGGCCTACGAGCAGTACTTC.

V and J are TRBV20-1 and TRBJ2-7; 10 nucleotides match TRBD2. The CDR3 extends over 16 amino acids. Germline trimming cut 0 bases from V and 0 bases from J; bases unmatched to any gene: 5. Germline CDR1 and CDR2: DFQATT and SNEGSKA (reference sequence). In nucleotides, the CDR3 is TGCAGTGCTAGAGATCTAGCGGGAGTTCACTCCTACGAGCAGTACTTC. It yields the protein CSARDLAGVHSYEQYF.

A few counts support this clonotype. The CDR3 loop is CASSLPGGDGTGELFF. The CDR3 DNA reads as TGTGCCAGCAGTTTACCTGGGGGGGATGGCACCGGGGAGCTGTTTTTT. This rearrangement joins TRBV28 to TRBJ2-2; TRBD2 agrees at 7 bases. Germline CDR1 reads MDHEN; CDR2 reads SYDVKM. CDR3 length: 16 amino acids. Trimming removed 2 bases from V and 4 bases from J; junction bases left unmatched: 7.

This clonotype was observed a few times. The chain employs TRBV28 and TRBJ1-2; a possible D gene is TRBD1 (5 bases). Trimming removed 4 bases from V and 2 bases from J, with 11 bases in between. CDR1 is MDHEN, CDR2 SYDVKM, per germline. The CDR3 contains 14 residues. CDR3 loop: CASSSTETNYGYTF. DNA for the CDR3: TGTGCCAGCAGTTCGACAGAAACGAACTATGGCTACACCTTC.